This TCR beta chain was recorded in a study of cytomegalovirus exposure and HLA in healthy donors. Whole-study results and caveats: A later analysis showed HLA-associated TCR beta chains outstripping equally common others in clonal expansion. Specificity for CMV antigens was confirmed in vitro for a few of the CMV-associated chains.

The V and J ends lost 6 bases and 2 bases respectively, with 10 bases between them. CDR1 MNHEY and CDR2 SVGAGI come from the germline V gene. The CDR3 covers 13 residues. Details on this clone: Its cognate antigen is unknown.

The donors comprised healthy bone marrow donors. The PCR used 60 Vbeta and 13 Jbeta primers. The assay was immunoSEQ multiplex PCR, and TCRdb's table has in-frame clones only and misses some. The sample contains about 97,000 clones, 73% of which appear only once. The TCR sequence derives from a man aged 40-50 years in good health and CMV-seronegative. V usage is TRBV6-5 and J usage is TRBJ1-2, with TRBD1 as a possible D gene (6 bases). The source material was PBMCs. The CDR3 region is CASRPDRNYGYTF. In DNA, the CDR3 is TGTGCCAGCAGACCCGACAGGAACTATGGCTACACCTTC.